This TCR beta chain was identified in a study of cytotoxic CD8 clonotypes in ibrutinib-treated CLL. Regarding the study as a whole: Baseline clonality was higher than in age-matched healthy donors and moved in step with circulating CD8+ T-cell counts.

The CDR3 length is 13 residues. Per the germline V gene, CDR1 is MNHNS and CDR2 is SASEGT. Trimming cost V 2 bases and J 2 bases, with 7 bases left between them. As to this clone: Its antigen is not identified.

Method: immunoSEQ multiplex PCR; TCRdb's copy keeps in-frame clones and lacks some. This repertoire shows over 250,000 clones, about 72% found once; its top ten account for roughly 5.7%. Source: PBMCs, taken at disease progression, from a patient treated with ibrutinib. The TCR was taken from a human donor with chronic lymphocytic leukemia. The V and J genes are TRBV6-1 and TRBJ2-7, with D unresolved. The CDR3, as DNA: TGTGCCAGCAGTGAAAACAGACCCTACGAGCAGTACTTC. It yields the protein CASSENRPYEQYF.